Listed here are 19 T cell receptor beta chains from one sample, sequenced in a study of T cell responses to AZD1222 COVID-19 vaccine. Assay: immunoSEQ multiplex PCR; the TCRdb copy retains only in-frame clones and omits some. The table records around 130,000 clones, 75% to 95% of them present only once. Sequences were derived from peripheral blood, sampled on day 0 of AZD1222 vaccination. These receptors originate from an adult in good health.

This chain uses TRBV29-1 with TRBJ2-7; D gene ambiguous. V was trimmed by 6 bases and J by 7 bases, leaving 19 bases between them. The CDR3 covers 13 residues. Germline CDR1 and CDR2: SQVTM and ANQGSEA. CDR3: CSVATGLAGEQYF. CDR3 bases: TGCAGCGTGGCAACGGGCCTCGCCGGGGAGCAGTACTTC.

The chain carries TRBV30 and TRBJ1-2; 8 bases are a match to TRBD1. The CDR3 is 14 amino acids. Per the germline V gene, CDR1 is GTSNPN and CDR2 is SVGIG (reference sequence). J lost 6 bases, V lost 2 bases, and 8 bases had no gene match. The CDR3 nucleotides read TGTGCCTGGAGTTGGGCAGGGGGCGCGGATGGCTACACCTTC. This translates into CAWSWAGGADGYTF.

J is TRBJ2-7 and V is TRBV9; no definite D call. CDR1 is SGDLS, CDR2 YYNGEE, per germline. This CDR3 has 15 amino acids. Trimming took 0 bases from V and 0 from J, leaving 10 bases between them. CDR3 coding DNA: TGTGCCAGCAGCGTAGGTATACTAAGCTCCTACGAGCAGTACTTC. The encoded protein is CASSVGILSSYEQYF.

This rearrangement joins TRBV7-9 to TRBJ1-2, with 7 positions matching TRBD1. The CDR3 is 13 amino acids. Germline values: CDR1 SEHNR, CDR2 FQNEAQ (reference sequence). V lost 1 base to trimming and J lost 8 bases; unmatched junction nucleotides: 4. CDR3 amino acids: CASSLDRGDGYTF. The CDR3 DNA reads as TGTGCCAGCAGCTTAGACAGGGGAGACGGCTACACCTTC. Based on the CDR3 plus reference TRBV7-9 and TRBJ1-2, the full variable domain is DTGVSQNPRHKITKRGQNVTFRCDPISEHNRLYWYRQTLGQGPEFLTYFQNEAQLEKSRLLSDRFSAERPKGSFSTLEIQRTEQGDSAMYLCASSLDRGDGYTFGSGTRLTVV.

This chain joins TRBV6-6 and TRBJ2-7; D is possibly TRBD1 (5 bases). The CDR3 is 14 residues long. The germline V and J ends were trimmed by 2 bases and 7 bases, with 15 bases remaining between them. Germline V gives CDR1 MNHNY, CDR2 SVGAGI (reference sequence). CDR3 in amino acids: CASSYGQGRREQYF. CDR3 sequence (DNA): TGTGCCAGCAGTTACGGGCAGGGTCGAAGGGAGCAGTACTTC.

This chain joins TRBV19 and TRBJ2-6; D gene unclear. Trimming removed 0 bases from V and 0 bases from J, with 6 bases in between. CDR1 and CDR2 (germline): LNHDA, SQIVND (reference sequence). The length of the CDR3 is 16 residues. The CDR3 region is CASSIELFSGANVLTF. The DNA for the CDR3 is TGTGCCAGTAGTATAGAATTATTCTCTGGGGCCAACGTCCTGACTTTC.

V usage is TRBV5-6 and J usage is TRBJ1-5; perhaps TRBD1 as D (6 bases). V was cut by 4 bases and J by 0 bases, with 17 bases left in between. Per the germline V gene, CDR1 is SGHDT and CDR2 is YYEEEE. The length of the CDR3 is 17 residues. The CDR3 DNA follows: TGTGCCAGCAGCCACAGGGAAACGGGGTATAGCAATCAGCCCCAGCATTTT. This encodes CASSHRETGYSNQPQHF.

In this sample, this clone turned up a few times. This chain joins TRBV30 and TRBJ2-1; 7 positions agree with TRBD2. V was pared by 2 bases and J by 7 bases, with 17 bases of the junction left unmatched. The germline V gene encodes CDR1 GTSNPN and CDR2 SVGIG (reference sequence). The CDR3 contains 17 residues. The CDR3, as DNA: TGTGCCTGGAGTTACCCGCGGGGACTAATCGCCGGGAATGAGCAGTTCTTC. Translated, it gives CAWSYPRGLIAGNEQFF. The entire variable domain, with the rest obtained from reference TRBV30 and TRBJ2-1, is as follows: SQTIHQWPATLVQPVGSPLSLECTVEGTSNPNLYWYRQAAGRGLQLLFYSVGIGQISSEVPQNLSASRPQDRQFILSSKKLLLSDSGFYLCAWSYPRGLIAGNEQFFGPGTRLTVL.

The chain combines TRBV5-1 with TRBJ1-3; no clear D. Germline CDR1 SGHRS, CDR2 YFSETQ. The CDR3 spans 16 residues. V lost 2 bases, J lost 0 bases, and 12 bases lay in between. CDR3 DNA sequence: TGCGCCAGCAGCTTACAACCAACCTCCTCTGGAAACACCATATATTTT. Protein sequence: CASSLQPTSSGNTIYF.

This sequence joins TRBV29-1 and TRBJ1-2; tentative D call: TRBD1 (5 bases). The CDR3 spans 16 residues. V was cut by 0 bases and J by 0 bases, with 14 bases left in between. CDR1 SQVTM and CDR2 ANQGSEA come from the germline V gene. In DNA, the CDR3 is TGCAGCGTTGAAGATCCTAATGGGGCGTCTAACTATGGCTACACCTTC. Its translation: CSVEDPNGASNYGYTF. The full variable domain, completed using reference TRBV29-1 and TRBJ1-2, is SAVISQKPSRDICQRGTSLTIQCQVDSQVTMMFWYRQQPGQSLTLIATANQGSEATYESGFVIDKFPISRPNLTFSTLTVSNMSPEDSSIYLCSVEDPNGASNYGYTFGSGTRLTVV.

This chain links TRBV5-1 with TRBJ2-3; TRBD2 is a possible D gene (6 bases). The CDR3 runs 17 residues. Deletions cut 0 bases from V and 3 bases from J, with 17 bases between. In germline, CDR1 is SGHRS, CDR2 YFSETQ. The CDR3 DNA follows: TGCGCCAGCAGCTTGGCCGGGAGTGGATTCGGAACAGATACGCAGTATTTT. As protein: CASSLAGSGFGTDTQYF. Using reference TRBV5-1 and TRBJ2-3 for the parts outside the CDR3, the full variable domain is KAGVTQTPRYLIKTRGQQVTLSCSPISGHRSVSWYQQTPGQGLQFLFEYFSETQRNKGNFPGRFSGRQFSNSRSEMNVSTLELGDSALYLCASSLAGSGFGTDTQYFGPGTRLTVL.

This sequence joins TRBV6-6 and TRBJ1-5; 12 nucleotides match TRBD1. There are 17 residues in the CDR3. J lost 2 bases, V lost 5 bases, and 7 bases had no gene match. The germline V gene has CDR1 MNHNY and CDR2 SVGAGI (reference sequence). The DNA for the CDR3 is TGTGCCAGCAGTCCGGGACAGGGGGCGGGACGCAATCAGCCCCAGCATTTT. Its protein is CASSPGQGAGRNQPQHF.

The chain carries TRBV6-5 and TRBJ2-7; TRBD1 matches 9 bases. The CDR3 spans 14 residues. Germline trimming cut 7 bases from V and 4 bases from J; bases unmatched to any gene: 8. Germline CDR1 and CDR2: MNHEY and SVGAGI. CDR3 sequence: CASTPAQGAYEQYF. CDR3 sequence (DNA): TGTGCCAGCACCCCCGCACAGGGGGCTTACGAGCAGTACTTC.

The chain combines TRBV4-2 with TRBJ1-2; D not resolved. This CDR3 comprises 21 residues. V was trimmed by 0 bases and J by 0 bases, leaving 26 bases between them. Germline V lookup: CDR1 LGHNA, CDR2 YNFKEQ. CDR3 amino acids: CASSQEWLGPQPLRANYGYTF. The DNA of the CDR3 is TGTGCCAGCAGCCAAGAGTGGCTCGGGCCACAACCATTGAGGGCTAACTATGGCTACACCTTC.

The CDR3: CASSLVSGTGGPYTF. The DNA of the CDR3 is TGTGCCAGCAGCTTAGTCTCCGGGACAGGGGGACCGTACACCTTC. This rearrangement joins TRBV7-6 to TRBJ1-2; 11 positions match TRBD1. V trimming: 1 base; J trimming: 11 bases; junction bases outside the gene matches: 9. Germline lookup yields CDR1 SGHVS and CDR2 FNYEAQ. This CDR3 spans 15 amino acids. Complete variable domain (other parts from reference TRBV7-6 and TRBJ1-2): GAGVSQSPRYKVTKRGQDVALRCDPISGHVSLYWYRQALGQGPEFLTYFNYEAQQDKSGLPNDRFSAERPEGSISTLTIQRTEQRDSAMYRCASSLVSGTGGPYTFGSGTRLTVV.

The chain uses TRBV29-1 and TRBJ2-3, with D possibly matching TRBD1 (6 bases). Germline loops: CDR1 SQVTM, CDR2 ANQGSEA. V lost 0 bases, J lost 1 base, and 11 bases lay in between. The CDR3 is 15 residues long. CDR3: CSVEDLNRGTDTQYF. In DNA, the CDR3 is TGCAGCGTTGAAGATCTTAACAGGGGCACAGATACGCAGTATTTT.

This clone was seen a handful of times. This chain links TRBV9 with TRBJ2-1; 7 positions match TRBD2. The CDR3 length is 19 residues. The germline CDR1 and CDR2 sequences are SGDLS and YYNGEE. Trimming cost V 3 bases and J 1 base; bases outside gene matches: 16. DNA for the CDR3: TGTGCCAGCAGCGCGGGGAGGGGCGGTTACGCACGGTCCTACAATGAGCAGTTCTTC. This gives the protein CASSAGRGGYARSYNEQFF.

The chain joins TRBV9 to TRBJ2-1; D is possibly TRBD1 (5 bases). Trimming stripped 0 bases from V and 6 bases from J, with 16 bases between. CDR1 is SGDLS, CDR2 YYNGEE, per germline. This CDR3 has 16 amino acids. CDR3 loop: CASSVGGSGATNEQFF. DNA for the CDR3: TGTGCCAGCAGCGTAGGTGGGTCTGGGGCTACCAATGAGCAGTTCTTC.

The CDR3 loop is CASSSAGSGGETQYF. CDR3 DNA sequence: TGTGCCAGCAGCTCAGCCGGGAGCGGAGGGGAGACCCAGTACTTC. This rearrangement joins TRBV7-9 to TRBJ2-5, with D perhaps matching TRBD2 (6 bases). V dropped 4 bases and J dropped 5 bases, with 17 bases sitting between them. The length of the CDR3 is 15 residues. Germline V gene data show CDR1 as SEHNR and CDR2 as FQNEAQ (reference sequence). The full variable domain, rest sourced from reference TRBV7-9 and TRBJ2-5, is DTGVSQNPRHKITKRGQNVTFRCDPISEHNRLYWYRQTLGQGPEFLTYFQNEAQLEKSRLLSDRFSAERPKGSFSTLEIQRTEQGDSAMYLCASSSAGSGGETQYFGPGTRLLVL.